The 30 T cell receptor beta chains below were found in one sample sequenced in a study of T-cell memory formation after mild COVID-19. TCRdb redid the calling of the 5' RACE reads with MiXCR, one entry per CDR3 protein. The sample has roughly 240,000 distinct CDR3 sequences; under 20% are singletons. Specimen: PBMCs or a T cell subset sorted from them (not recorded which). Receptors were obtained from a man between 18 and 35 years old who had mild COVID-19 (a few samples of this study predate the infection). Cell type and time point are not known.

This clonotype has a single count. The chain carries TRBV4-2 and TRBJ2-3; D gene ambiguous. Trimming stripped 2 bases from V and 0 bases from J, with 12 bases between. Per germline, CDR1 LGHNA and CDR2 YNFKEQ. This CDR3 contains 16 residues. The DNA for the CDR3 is TGTGCCAGCAGCCAACGGAAGGGCCTTAGCACAGATACGCAGTATTTT. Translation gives CASSQRKGLSTDTQYF.

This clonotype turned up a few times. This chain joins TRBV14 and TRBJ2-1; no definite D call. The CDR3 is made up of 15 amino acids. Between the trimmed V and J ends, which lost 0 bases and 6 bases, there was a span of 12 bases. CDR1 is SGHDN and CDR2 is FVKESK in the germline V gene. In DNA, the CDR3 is TGTGCCAGCAGCCAAGATTTTATTCGCCCCAATGAGCAGTTCTTC. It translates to CASSQDFIRPNEQFF.

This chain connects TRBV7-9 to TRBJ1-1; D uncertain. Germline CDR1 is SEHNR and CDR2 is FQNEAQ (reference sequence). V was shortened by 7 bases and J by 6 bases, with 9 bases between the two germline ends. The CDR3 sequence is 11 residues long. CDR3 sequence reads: CASTVVAEAFF. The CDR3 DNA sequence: TGTGCCAGCACGGTTGTCGCTGAAGCTTTCTTT.

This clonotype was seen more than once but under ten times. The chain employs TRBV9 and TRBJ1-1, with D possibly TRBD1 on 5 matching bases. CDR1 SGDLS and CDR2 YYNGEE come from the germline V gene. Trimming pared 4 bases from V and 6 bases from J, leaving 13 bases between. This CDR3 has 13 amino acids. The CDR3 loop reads CASSPEGSAEAFF. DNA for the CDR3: TGTGCCAGCAGCCCCGAGGGGTCCGCTGAAGCTTTCTTT. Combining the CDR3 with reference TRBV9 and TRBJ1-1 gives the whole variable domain DSGVTQTPKHLITATGQRVTLRCSPRSGDLSVYWYQQSLDQGLQFLIQYYNGEERAKGNILERFSAQQFPDLHSELNLSSLELGDSALYFCASSPEGSAEAFFGQGTRLTVV.

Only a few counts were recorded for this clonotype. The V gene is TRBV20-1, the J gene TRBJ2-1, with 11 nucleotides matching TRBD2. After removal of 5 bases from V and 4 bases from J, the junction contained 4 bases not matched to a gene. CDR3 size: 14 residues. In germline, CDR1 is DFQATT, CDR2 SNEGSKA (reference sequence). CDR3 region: CSAVSGGAYNEQFF. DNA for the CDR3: TGCAGTGCTGTTAGCGGGGGGGCTTACAATGAGCAGTTCTTC.

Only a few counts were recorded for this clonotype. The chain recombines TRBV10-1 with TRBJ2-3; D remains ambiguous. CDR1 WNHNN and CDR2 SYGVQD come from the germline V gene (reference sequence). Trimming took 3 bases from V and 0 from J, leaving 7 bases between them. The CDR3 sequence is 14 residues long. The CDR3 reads CASSDRVSTDTQYF. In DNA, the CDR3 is TGCGCCAGCAGTGATAGAGTCAGCACAGATACGCAGTATTTT.

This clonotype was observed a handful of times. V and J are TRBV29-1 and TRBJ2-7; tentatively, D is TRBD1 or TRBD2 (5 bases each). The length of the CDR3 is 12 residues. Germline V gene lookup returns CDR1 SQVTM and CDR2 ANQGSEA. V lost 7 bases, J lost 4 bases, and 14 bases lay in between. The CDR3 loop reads CSGLGAGYEQYF. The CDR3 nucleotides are TGCAGCGGGCTCGGGGCCGGATACGAGCAGTACTTC.

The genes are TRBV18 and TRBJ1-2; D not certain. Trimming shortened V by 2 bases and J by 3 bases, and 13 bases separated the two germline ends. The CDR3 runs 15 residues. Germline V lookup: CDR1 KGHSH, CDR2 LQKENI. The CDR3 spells CASSPSSGIDYGYTF. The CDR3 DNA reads TGTGCCAGCTCACCATCCTCGGGTATTGACTATGGCTACACCTTC.

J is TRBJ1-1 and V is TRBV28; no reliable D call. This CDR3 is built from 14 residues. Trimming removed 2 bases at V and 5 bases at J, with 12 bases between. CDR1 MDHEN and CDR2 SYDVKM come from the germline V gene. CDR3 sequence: CASSLAPGGTEAFF. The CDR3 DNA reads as TGTGCCAGCAGTTTAGCTCCGGGAGGGACTGAAGCTTTCTTT.

The CDR3 loop reads CASSQEGPPTGGWETQYF. CDR3 DNA: TGCGCCAGCAGCCAAGAAGGGCCCCCGACAGGGGGCTGGGAGACCCAGTACTTC. The chain couples TRBV4-3 to TRBJ2-5; 10 bases align to TRBD1. The CDR3 loop spans 18 amino acids. The trim removed 0 bases at V and 5 bases at J, leaving 12 bases unmatched. The germline gives CDR1 LGHNA, CDR2 YSLEER.

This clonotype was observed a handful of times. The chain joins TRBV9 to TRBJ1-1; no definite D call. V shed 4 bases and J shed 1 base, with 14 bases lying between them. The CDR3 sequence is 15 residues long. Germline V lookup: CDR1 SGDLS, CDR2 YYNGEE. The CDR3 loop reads CASSPRFPANTEAFF. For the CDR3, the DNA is TGTGCCAGCAGCCCCCGGTTTCCAGCGAACACTGAAGCTTTCTTT.

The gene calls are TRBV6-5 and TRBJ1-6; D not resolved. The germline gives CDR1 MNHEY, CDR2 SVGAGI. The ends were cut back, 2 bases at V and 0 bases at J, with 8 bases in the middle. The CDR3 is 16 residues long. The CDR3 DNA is TGTGCCAGCAGTTACGACTCAAGCTCCTATAATTCACCCCTCCACTTT. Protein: CASSYDSSSYNSPLHF.

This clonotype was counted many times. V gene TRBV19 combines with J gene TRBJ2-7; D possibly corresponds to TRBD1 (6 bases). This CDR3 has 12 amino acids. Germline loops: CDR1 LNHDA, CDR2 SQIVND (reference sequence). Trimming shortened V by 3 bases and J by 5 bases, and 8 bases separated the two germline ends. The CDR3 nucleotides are TGTGCCAGTAGTATCCAGGGGAACGAGCAGTACTTC. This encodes CASSIQGNEQYF.

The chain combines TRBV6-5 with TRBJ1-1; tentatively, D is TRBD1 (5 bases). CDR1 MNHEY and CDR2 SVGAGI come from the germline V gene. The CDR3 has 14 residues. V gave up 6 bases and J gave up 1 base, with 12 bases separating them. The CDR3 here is CASSHDSPNTEAFF. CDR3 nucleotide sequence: TGTGCCAGCAGCCACGACAGCCCGAACACTGAAGCTTTCTTT.

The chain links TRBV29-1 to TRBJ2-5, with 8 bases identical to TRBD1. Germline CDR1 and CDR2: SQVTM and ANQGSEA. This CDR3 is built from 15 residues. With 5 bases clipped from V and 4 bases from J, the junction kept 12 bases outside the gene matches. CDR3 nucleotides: TGCAGCGTTAGTAACTGGGACAGGAGGGGAGAGACCCAGTACTTC. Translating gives CSVSNWDRRGETQYF.

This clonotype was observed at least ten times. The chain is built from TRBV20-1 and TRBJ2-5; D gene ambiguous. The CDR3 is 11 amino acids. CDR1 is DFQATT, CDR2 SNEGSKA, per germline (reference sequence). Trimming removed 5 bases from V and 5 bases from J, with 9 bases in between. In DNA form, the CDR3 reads TGCAGTGCTCTAGGTCAGGAGACCCAGTACTTC. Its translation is CSALGQETQYF.

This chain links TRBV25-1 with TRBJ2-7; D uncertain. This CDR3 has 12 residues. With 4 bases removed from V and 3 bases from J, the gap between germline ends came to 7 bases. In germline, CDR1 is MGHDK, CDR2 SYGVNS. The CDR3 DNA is TGTGCCAGCAGTGGCCTCCACTACGAGCAGTACTTC. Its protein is CASSGLHYEQYF.

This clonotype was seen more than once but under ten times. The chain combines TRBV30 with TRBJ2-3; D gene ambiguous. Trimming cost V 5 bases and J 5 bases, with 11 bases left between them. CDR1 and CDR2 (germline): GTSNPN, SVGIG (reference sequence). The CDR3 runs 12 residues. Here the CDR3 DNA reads TGTGCCTGGGGCTTCGGTGGAGATACGCAGTATTTT. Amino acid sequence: CAWGFGGDTQYF.

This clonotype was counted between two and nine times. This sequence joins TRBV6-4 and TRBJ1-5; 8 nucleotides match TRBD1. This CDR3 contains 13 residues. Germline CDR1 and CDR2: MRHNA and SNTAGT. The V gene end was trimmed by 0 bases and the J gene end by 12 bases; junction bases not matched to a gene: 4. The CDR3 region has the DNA TGTGCCAGCAGTGACTCACCAGGGGGCGGCCAGCATTTT. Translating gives CASSDSPGGGQHF.

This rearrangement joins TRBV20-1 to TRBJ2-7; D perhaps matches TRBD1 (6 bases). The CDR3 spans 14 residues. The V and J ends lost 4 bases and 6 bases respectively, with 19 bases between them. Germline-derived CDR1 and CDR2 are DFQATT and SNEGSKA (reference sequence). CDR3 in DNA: TGCAGTGCTAACTCCCCAACAGGGCCCGGCGAGCAGTACTTC. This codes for CSANSPTGPGEQYF.

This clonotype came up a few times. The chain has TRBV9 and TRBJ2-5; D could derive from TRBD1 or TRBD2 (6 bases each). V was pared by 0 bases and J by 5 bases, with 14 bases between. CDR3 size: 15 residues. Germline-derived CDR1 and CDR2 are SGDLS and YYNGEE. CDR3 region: CASSVGRGAGETQYF. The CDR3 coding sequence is TGTGCCAGCAGCGTAGGAAGGGGGGCTGGGGAGACCCAGTACTTC.

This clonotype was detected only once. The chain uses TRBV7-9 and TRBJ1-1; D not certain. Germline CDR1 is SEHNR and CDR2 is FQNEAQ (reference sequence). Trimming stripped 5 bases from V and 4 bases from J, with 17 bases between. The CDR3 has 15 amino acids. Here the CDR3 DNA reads TGTGCCAGCAGCCCCCCATGGGCCACTCGCACTGAAGCTTTCTTT. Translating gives CASSPPWATRTEAFF.

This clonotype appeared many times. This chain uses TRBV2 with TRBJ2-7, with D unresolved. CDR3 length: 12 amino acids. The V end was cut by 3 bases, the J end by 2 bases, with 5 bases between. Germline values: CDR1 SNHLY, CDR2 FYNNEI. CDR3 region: CASSENAYEQYF. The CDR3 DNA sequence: TGTGCCAGCAGTGAGAACGCCTACGAGCAGTACTTC. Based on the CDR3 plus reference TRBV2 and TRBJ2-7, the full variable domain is EPEVTQTPSHQVTQMGQEVILRCVPISNHLYFYWYRQILGQKVEFLVSFYNNEISEKSEIFDDQFSVERPDGSNFTLKIRSTKLEDSAMYFCASSENAYEQYFGPGTRLTVT.

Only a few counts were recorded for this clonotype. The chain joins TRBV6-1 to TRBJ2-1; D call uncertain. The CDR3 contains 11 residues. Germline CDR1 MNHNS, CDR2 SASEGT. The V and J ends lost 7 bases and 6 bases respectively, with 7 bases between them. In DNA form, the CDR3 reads TGTGCCAGCATCGGATTCAATGAGCAGTTCTTC. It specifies CASIGFNEQFF.

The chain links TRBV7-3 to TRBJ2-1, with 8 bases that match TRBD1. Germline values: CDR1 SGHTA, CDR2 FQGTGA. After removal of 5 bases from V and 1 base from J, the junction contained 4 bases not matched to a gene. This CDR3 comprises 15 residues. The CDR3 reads CASSGGQGSYNEQFF. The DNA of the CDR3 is TGTGCCAGCAGCGGTGGACAGGGATCCTACAATGAGCAGTTCTTC.

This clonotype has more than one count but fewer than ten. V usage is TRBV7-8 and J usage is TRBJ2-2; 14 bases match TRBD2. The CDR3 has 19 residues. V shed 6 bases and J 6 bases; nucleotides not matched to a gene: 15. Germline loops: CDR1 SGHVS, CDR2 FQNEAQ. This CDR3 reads CASRRTGTSGSLVAGELFF. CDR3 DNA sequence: TGTGCCAGCAGACGGACCGGGACTAGCGGGAGCCTTGTCGCCGGGGAGCTGTTTTTT.

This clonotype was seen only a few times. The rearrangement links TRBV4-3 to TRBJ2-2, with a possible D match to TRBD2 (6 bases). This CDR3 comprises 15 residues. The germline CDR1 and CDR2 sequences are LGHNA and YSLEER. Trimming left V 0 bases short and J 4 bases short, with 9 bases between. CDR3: CASSQDNGGTGELFF. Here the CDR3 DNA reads TGCGCCAGCAGCCAAGATAACGGGGGCACCGGGGAGCTGTTTTTT.

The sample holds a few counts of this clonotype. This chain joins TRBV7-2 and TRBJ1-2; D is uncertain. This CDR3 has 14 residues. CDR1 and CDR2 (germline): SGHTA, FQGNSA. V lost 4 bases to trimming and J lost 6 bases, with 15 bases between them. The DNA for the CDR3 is TGTGCCAGCAGCTCCCCGGCCCCAGACAATGGCTACACCTTC. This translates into CASSSPAPDNGYTF.

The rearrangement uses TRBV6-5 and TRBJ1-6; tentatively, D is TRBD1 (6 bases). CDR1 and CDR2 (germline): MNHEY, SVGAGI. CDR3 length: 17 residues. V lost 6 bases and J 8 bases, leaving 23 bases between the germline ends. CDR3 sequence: CASSISRGQRGYSPLHF. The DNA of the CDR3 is TGTGCCAGCAGCATATCTCGCGGACAGAGAGGCTATTCACCCCTCCACTTT.

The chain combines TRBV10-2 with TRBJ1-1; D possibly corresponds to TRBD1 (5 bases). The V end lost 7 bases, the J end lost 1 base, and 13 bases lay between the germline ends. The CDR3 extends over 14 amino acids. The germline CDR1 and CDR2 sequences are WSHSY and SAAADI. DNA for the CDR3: TGCGCCAGCATGGGATGGCAGGGGAACACTGAAGCTTTCTTT. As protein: CASMGWQGNTEAFF.